A single T cell receptor (beta chain) is shown here with its context. This CDR3 is built from 17 residues. Germline V gene sequence: CDR1 SGHKS, CDR2 YYEKEE (reference sequence). Trimming stripped 4 bases from V and 1 base from J, with 20 bases between. Documented time point: patch test 3, about 24 weeks after DPC sensitization. Treatment: therapeutic diphenylcyclopropenone sensitization with weekly scalp DPC. This record comes from a study of human T cells and chemical hapten exposure. Using its own MiXCR run on the RACE reads, TCRdb lists one record per CDR3 protein. The table lists 85,000 to 100,000 distinct CDR3 sequences, roughly a quarter of them singletons.

The source was whole blood, collected in connection with sensitization to the hapten diphenylcyclopropenone (DPC). This chain connects TRBV5-5 to TRBJ1-2; D might be TRBD1 (6 bases). This clonotype was sampled from a man aged 40-55 years with alopecia areata. Some clones in this sample may be carry-over from other donors' samples. CDR3 in amino acids: CASSPLVAGAFNYGYTF. CDR3 sequence (DNA): TGTGCCAGCAGCCCGCTAGTCGCGGGGGCTTTTAACTATGGCTACACCTTC.